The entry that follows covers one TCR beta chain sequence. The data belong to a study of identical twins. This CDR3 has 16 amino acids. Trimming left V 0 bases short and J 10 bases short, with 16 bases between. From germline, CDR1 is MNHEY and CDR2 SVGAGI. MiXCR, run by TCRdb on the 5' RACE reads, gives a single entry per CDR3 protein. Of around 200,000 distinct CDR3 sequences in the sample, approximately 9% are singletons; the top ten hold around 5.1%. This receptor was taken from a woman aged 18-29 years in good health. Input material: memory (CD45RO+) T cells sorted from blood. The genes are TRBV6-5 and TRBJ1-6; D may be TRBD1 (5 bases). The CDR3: CASSYSPRWGRSPLHF. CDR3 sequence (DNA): TGTGCCAGCAGTTACTCCCCCCGCTGGGGGAGGTCACCCCTCCACTTT.